This TCR beta chain stems from a study of CD8+CD57+ T cells in acquired aplastic anemia. Across the whole study: Mean DNA quantity obtained from sorted CD4+ and CD8+ cells was about 3.2 ug. Healthy donor CD4+ cell samples had a mean of around 10 million reads.

Profiles of TCR beta VDJ and CDR3 were generated from a genomic DNA template. MiXCR, applied by TCRdb to the reads, yields one record per CDR3 protein. The sample carries about 160,000 distinct CDR3 sequences, approximately 40% recorded once. Germline CDR1 is MGHRA and CDR2 is YSYEKL. Deletions cut 0 bases from V and 5 bases from J, with 10 bases between. The CDR3 is made up of 14 amino acids. The study's findings and limits: The study found no significant CD8+ Simpson's diversity difference between patients and controls.

There are many counts of this clonotype. Its matching antigen is unknown. This receptor was obtained from a human donor in good health. Source material: sorted CD4+, CD8+, or CD8+CD57+ T cells (not recorded which) from PBMCs. J is TRBJ2-5 and V is TRBV4-1; D remains ambiguous. The CDR3 DNA reads as TGCGCCAGCAGCCAAGACTCTGTCGTGGAGACCCAGTACTTC. This codes for CASSQDSVVETQYF.